What follows are 10 T cell receptor beta chains derived from one specimen sequenced in a study of T cell responses to AZD1222 COVID-19 vaccine. Repertoires were generated with immunoSEQ multiplex PCR, while TCRdb's copy carries only in-frame clones and drops some. The sample lists roughly 160,000 clones; roughly 92% were seen once. Source: peripheral blood, taken on day 0 of AZD1222 vaccination. Receptors originate from an adult in good health.

V usage is TRBV18 and J usage is TRBJ2-7; D not certain. The CDR3 consists of 13 residues. Trimming took off 1 base at V and 1 base at J, with 5 bases between the two ends. The germline CDR1 and CDR2 sequences are KGHSH and LQKENI. The CDR3 sequence: CASSPLSSYEQYF. CDR3 coding DNA: TGTGCCAGCTCACCACTCAGTTCCTACGAGCAGTACTTC.

This sequence joins TRBV2 and TRBJ1-2, with D uncertain. Trimming shortened V by 8 bases and J by 6 bases, and 19 bases separated the two germline ends. CDR1 and CDR2 (germline): SNHLY, FYNNEI. The CDR3 totals 14 residues. The CDR3 coding sequence is TGTGCCAGCCATGCTACCCTGCCTAGAGATGGCTACACCTTC. It specifies CASHATLPRDGYTF.

The genes are TRBV5-8 and TRBJ1-1, with D possibly matching TRBD1 (6 bases). Trimming stripped 1 base from V and 4 bases from J, with 11 bases between. Germline CDR1 and CDR2: SGHTS and YDEGEE. The length of the CDR3 is 14 residues. CDR3 nucleotide sequence: TGTGCCAGCAGCTTGTATGGGGGCTTCACTGAAGCTTTCTTT. Amino acid sequence: CASSLYGGFTEAFF.

The chain recombines TRBV21-1 with TRBJ2-3; the listed D gene, TRBD1, was not tested against the DNA. TRBV21-1 is shown as a pseudogene. The CDR3 runs 16 residues. The CDR3 protein is CASIATGGPSTDTQYF. The CDR3 DNA follows: TGTGCCAGCATCGCCACAGGGGGACCTAGCACAGATACGCAGTATTTT.

The rearrangement joins TRBV7-4 to TRBJ1-6; no clear D gene. The germline V gene has CDR1 SGHVT and CDR2 SQSDAQ. Trimming pared 5 bases from V and 3 bases from J, leaving 23 bases between. This CDR3 contains 19 residues. The CDR3, as DNA: TGTGCCAGCAGCCATGGGGTCCCAAGTACACAACTCTATAATTCACCCCTCCACTTT. It encodes CASSHGVPSTQLYNSPLHF.

CDR3 region: CASSPRTGEETQYF. The DNA of the CDR3 is TGTGCCAGCTCACCGCGGACAGGGGAAGAGACCCAGTACTTC. The V call is TRBV18, the J call TRBJ2-5; TRBD1 matches at 9 bases. This CDR3 has 14 residues. Germline loops: CDR1 KGHSH, CDR2 LQKENI. J was trimmed by 3 bases and V by 3 bases; bases with no gene match: 2. The full variable domain, with the rest looked up from reference TRBV18 and TRBJ2-5, is NAGVMQNPRHLVRRRGQEARLRCSPMKGHSHVYWYRQLPEEGLKFMVYLQKENIIDESGMPKERFSAEFPKEGPSILRIQQVVRGDSAAYFCASSPRTGEETQYFGPGTRLLVL.

DNA for the CDR3: TGTGCCACCAGTGGACTAGCGAGGGCCTACGAGCAGTACTTC. Amino acids: CATSGLARAYEQYF. The rearrangement links TRBV15 to TRBJ2-7, with TRBD2 matching 9 bases. Germline V gene sequence: CDR1 LNHNV, CDR2 YYDKDF (reference sequence). V dropped 6 bases and J dropped 2; count of bases not matched to a gene: 5. The CDR3 is 14 amino acids.

This clone was detected once. The chain links TRBV2 to TRBJ1-2; D not certain. Germline V gene data show CDR1 as SNHLY and CDR2 as FYNNEI. Trimming pared 6 bases from V and 0 bases from J, leaving 14 bases between. CDR3 length: 15 amino acids. The CDR3 region is CASSEDGLANYGYTF. The CDR3 DNA is TGTGCCAGCAGCGAGGATGGATTAGCTAACTATGGCTACACCTTC.

This chain connects TRBV6-1 to TRBJ2-3; 11 bases line up with TRBD2. This CDR3 is 16 amino acids long. Per germline, CDR1 MNHNS and CDR2 SASEGT. The trim removed 4 bases at V and 1 base at J, leaving 4 bases unmatched. This chain's CDR3 is CASSVLAGGGTDTQYF. CDR3 coding DNA: TGTGCCAGCAGTGTCCTAGCGGGAGGTGGCACAGATACGCAGTATTTT.

The rearrangement uses TRBV7-8 and TRBJ1-2; D possibly corresponds to TRBD1 (5 bases). CDR3 length: 15 amino acids. V was cut by 2 bases and J by 4 bases, with 14 bases left in between. In germline, CDR1 is SGHVS, CDR2 FQNEAQ. CDR3 bases: TGTGCCAGCAGCTTAACGGGGCAGGGCACCTATGGCTACACCTTC. Translation gives CASSLTGQGTYGYTF.